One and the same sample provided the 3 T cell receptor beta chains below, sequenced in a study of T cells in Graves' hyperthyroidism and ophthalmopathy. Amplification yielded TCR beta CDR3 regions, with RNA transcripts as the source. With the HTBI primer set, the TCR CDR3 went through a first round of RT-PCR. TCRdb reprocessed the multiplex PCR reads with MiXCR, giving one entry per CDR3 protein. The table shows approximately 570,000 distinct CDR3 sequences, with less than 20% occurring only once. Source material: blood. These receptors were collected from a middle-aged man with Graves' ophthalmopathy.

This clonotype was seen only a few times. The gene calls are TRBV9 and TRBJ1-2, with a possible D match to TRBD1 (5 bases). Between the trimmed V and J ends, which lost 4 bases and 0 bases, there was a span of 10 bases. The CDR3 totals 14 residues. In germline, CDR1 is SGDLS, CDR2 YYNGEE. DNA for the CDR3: TGTGCCAGCAGCCAGGGACGAGCTAACTATGGCTACACCTTC. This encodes CASSQGRANYGYTF.

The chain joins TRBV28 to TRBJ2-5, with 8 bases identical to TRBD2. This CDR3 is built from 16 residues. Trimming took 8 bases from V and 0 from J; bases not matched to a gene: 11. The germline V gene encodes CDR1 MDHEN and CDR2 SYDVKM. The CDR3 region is CASDSGVGRDQETQYF. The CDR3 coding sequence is TGTGCCAGCGATTCAGGGGTCGGGAGGGACCAAGAGACCCAGTACTTC.

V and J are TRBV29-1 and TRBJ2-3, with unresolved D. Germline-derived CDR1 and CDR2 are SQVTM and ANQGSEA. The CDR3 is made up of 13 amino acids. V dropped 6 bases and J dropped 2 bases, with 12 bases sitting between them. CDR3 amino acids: CSVVGRLTDTQYF. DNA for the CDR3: TGCAGCGTCGTGGGCAGGCTCACAGATACGCAGTATTTT.